The clone carrying this T cell receptor beta chain was detected only a few times. Losses at the gene ends were 6 bases for V and 0 bases for J; bases not matched to a gene: 7. The CDR3 sequence is 15 residues long. In germline, CDR1 is MDHEN, CDR2 SYDVKM. This sample stems from a study of blood T cell repertoires in COVID-19. Turning to the study itself: PBMCs, B-cell-depleted T cells, or T cells were the source of the cDNA or gDNA that made up the material.

Sequencing used immunoSEQ multiplex PCR; TCRdb keeps in-frame clones, though not all of them. The sample contains roughly 290,000 clones, under 85% of which appear only once. The sample comprised peripheral blood. The chain employs TRBV28 and TRBJ1-2; 7 bases map to TRBD1. The clonotype was recovered from a human donor with COVID-19, enrolled during active disease. The donor label of this sample is uncertain. This CDR3 reads CASRRTGEANYGYTF. The CDR3 nucleotides are TGTGCCAGCAGGCGCACAGGGGAAGCTAACTATGGCTACACCTTC.